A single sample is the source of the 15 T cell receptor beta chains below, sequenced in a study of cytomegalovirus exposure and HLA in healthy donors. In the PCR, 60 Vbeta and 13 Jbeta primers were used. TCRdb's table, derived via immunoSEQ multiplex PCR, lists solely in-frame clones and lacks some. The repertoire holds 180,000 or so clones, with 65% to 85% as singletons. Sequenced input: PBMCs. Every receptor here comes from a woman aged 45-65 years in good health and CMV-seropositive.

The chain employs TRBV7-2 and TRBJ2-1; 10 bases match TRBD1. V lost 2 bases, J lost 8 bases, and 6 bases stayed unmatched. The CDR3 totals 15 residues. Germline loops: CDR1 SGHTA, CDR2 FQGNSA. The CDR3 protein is CASSLRLTGGDEQFF. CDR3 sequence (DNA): TGTGCCAGCAGCTTAAGGTTGACAGGGGGCGATGAGCAGTTCTTC. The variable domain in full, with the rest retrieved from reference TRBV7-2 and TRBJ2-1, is GAGVSQSPSNKVTEKGKDVELRCDPISGHTALYWYRQSLGQGLEFLIYFQGNSAPDKSGLPSDRFSAERTGGSVSTLTIQRTQQEDSAVYLCASSLRLTGGDEQFFGPGTRLTVL.

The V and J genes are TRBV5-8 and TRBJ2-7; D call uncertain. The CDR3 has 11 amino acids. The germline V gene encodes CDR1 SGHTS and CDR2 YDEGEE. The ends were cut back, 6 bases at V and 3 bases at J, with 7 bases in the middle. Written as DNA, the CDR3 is TGTGCCAGCAACCAACACTACGAGCAGTACTTC. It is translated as CASNQHYEQYF.

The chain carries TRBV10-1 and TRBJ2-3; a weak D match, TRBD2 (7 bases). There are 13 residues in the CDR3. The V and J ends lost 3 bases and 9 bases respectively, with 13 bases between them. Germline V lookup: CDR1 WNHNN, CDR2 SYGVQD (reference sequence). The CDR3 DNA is TGCGCCAGCAGTGAAGGGGGGGTAAAGACGCAGTATTTT. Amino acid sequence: CASSEGGVKTQYF.

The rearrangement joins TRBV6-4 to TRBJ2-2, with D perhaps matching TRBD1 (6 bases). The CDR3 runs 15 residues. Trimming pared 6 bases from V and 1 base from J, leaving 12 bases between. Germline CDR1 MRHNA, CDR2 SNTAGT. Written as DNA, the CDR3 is TGTGCCAGCAGCCCGGGCAGGGGGAACACCGGGGAGCTGTTTTTT. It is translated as CASSPGRGNTGELFF.

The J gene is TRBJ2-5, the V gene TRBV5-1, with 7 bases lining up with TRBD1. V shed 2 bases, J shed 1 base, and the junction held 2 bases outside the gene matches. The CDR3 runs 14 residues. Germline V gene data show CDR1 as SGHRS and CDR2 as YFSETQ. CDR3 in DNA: TGCGCCAGCAGCTTAAGGACAGGCCAAGAGACCCAGTACTTC. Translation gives CASSLRTGQETQYF.

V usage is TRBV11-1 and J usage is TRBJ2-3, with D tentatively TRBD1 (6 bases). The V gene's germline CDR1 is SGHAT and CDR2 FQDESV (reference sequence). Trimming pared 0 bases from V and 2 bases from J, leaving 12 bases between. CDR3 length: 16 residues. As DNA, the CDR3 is TGTGCCAGCAGCTTAGCATCAGGGGTCTTCACAGATACGCAGTATTTT. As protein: CASSLASGVFTDTQYF. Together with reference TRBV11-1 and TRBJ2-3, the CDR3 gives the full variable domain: EAEVAQSPRYKITEKSQAVAFWCDPISGHATLYWYRQILGQGPELLVQFQDESVVDDSQLPKDRFSAERLKGVDSTLKIQPAELGDSAMYLCASSLASGVFTDTQYFGPGTRLTVL.

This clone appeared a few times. This CDR3 is CASSSGDNYSYNSPLHF. Here the CDR3 DNA reads TGTGCCAGCAGCTCCGGGGACAACTACTCCTATAATTCACCCCTCCACTTT. The chain carries TRBV7-4 and TRBJ1-6, with a weak D call TRBD1 (6 bases). Germline assignment: CDR1 SGHVT and CDR2 SQSDAQ. The CDR3 runs 17 residues. The V and J ends lost 4 bases and 0 bases respectively, with 13 bases between them.

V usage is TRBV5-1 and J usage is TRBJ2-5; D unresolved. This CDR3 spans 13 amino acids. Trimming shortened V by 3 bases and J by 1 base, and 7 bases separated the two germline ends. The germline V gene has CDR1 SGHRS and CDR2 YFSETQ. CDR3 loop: CASSWAVQETQYF. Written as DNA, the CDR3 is TGCGCCAGCAGCTGGGCCGTCCAAGAGACCCAGTACTTC.

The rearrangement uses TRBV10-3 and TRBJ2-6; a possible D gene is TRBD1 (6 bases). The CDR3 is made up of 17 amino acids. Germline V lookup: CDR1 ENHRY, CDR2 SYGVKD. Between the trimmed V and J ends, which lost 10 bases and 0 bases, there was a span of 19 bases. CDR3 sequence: CATQDSLRSSGANVLTF. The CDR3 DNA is TGTGCCACCCAGGACAGCCTCAGATCCTCTGGGGCCAACGTCCTGACTTTC.

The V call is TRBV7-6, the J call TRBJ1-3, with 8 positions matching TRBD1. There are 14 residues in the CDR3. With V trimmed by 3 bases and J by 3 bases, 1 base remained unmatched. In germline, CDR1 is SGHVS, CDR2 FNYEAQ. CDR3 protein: CASSFDRGGNTIYF. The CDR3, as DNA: TGTGCCAGCAGCTTTGACAGGGGTGGAAACACCATATATTTT.

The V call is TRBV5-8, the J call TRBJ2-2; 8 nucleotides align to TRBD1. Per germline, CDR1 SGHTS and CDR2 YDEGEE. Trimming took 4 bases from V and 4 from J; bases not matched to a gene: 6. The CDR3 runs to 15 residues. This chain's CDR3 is CASSEGQAITGELFF. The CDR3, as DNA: TGTGCCAGCAGCGAGGGACAGGCCATCACCGGGGAGCTGTTTTTT.

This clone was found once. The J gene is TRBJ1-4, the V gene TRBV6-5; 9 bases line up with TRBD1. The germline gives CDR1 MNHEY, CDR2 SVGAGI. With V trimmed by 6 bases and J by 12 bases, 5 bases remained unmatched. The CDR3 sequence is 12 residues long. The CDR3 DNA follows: TGTGCCAGCAGGGGACAGGGCGTAGAACTGTTTTTT. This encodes CASRGQGVELFF.

The CDR3 here is CATRTQGNTEAFF. CDR3 coding DNA: TGTGCCACCCGGACACAGGGAAACACTGAAGCTTTCTTT. The J gene is TRBJ1-1, the V gene TRBV19, with D maybe TRBD1 (6 bases). Trimming took 10 bases from V and 2 from J, leaving 14 bases between them. The germline V gene has CDR1 LNHDA and CDR2 SQIVND (reference sequence). The CDR3 loop spans 13 amino acids.

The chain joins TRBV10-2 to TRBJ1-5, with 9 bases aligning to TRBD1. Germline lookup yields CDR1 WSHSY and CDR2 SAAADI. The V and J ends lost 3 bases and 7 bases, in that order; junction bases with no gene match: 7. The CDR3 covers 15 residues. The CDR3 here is CASSEYGTGRQPQHF. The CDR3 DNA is TGCGCCAGCAGTGAATACGGGACAGGGAGACAGCCCCAGCATTTT.

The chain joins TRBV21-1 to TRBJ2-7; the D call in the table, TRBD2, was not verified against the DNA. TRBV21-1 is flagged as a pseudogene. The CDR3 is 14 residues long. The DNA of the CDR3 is TGTGCCAGCAGCCTCCTCGGGGGAGACTACGAGCAGTACTTC. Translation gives CASSLLGGDYEQYF.